The source of this T cell receptor beta chain is a study of cytomegalovirus exposure and HLA in healthy donors. General study findings and limits: Fewer N-insertions than the roughly 670-donor mean were reportedly shown by an Asian-associated ancestry cluster in a later analysis. Later work associated around 18,000 TCR beta sequences with HLA alleles at 0.05 false discovery rate.

Trimming stripped 6 bases from V and 5 bases from J, with 13 bases between. Germline CDR1 is MNHNS and CDR2 is SASEGT. The CDR3 is 13 amino acids. Of note for this clone: The target antigen is unknown. The sample contains more than one DNA sequence encoding this CDR3.

The study ran its PCR with 60 Vbeta and 13 Jbeta primers. Produced via immunoSEQ multiplex PCR; TCRdb's table is partial and in-frame only. This sample carries roughly 200,000 clones, 65% to 85% of them seen once, and the ten largest clones take roughly 0.71%. At collection, donors were nominally healthy, but unrecorded immune exposures were probable. This receptor was taken from a boy between 2 and 15 years old in good health and CMV-seronegative. This chain uses TRBV6-1 with TRBJ1-2; no clear D. The sample consisted of PBMCs. CDR3 nucleotide sequence: TGTGCCAGCAGAAAAGAAGGAGGATATGGCTACACCTTC. This encodes CASRKEGGYGYTF.